The 4 T cell receptor beta chains below all came from one sample that was sequenced in a study of beta chain features in type 1 diabetes. Study observations and caveats: Shorter TCRB CDR3s, moderately but significantly so, marked every one of the four CD4+ subsets in Type 1 diabetes patients.

Their target antigens are unknown. The authors reverse transcribed all of the isolated RNA, so sequencing captured expressed TCRB transcripts. The protocol was immunoSEQ multiplex PCR, while the TCRdb copy is restricted to in-frame clones and leaves out a portion. Of about 740,000 clones in the sample, around an eighth were seen once. Sequencing input: naive CD4+ T cells from blood. These receptors were taken from a man in his late teens or twenties with type 1 diabetes.

This clone has only a few counts. The chain links TRBV7-9 to TRBJ2-5, with 7 nucleotides matching TRBD1. The ends lost 7 bases at V and 3 bases at J; junction bases unmatched: 8. The V gene's germline CDR1 is SEHNR and CDR2 FQNEAQ (reference sequence). This CDR3 is 14 amino acids long. This chain's CDR3 is CASTLRTGEETQYF. The CDR3 coding sequence is TGTGCCAGCACCCTCCGGACAGGAGAAGAGACCCAGTACTTC.

V is TRBV4-1 and J is TRBJ2-3; weak D call: TRBD1 (5 bases). V was cut by 0 bases and J by 3 bases, with 16 bases left in between. The CDR3 has 17 residues. Looked up from germline, CDR1 is MGHRA and CDR2 is YSYEKL. This CDR3 reads CASSQDFRGYRTDTQYF. DNA of the CDR3: TGCGCCAGCAGCCAAGATTTTAGGGGATACAGGACAGATACGCAGTATTTT.

This clone has only a few counts. V usage is TRBV29-1 and J usage is TRBJ1-1; D is unresolved. Trimming stripped 7 bases from V and 0 bases from J, with 9 bases between. The CDR3 is 12 residues long. Per the germline V gene, CDR1 is SQVTM and CDR2 is ANQGSEA. Written as DNA, the CDR3 is TGCAGCGCCTTACGGGTGAACACTGAAGCTTTCTTT. Encoded protein: CSALRVNTEAFF.

The gene calls are TRBV29-1 and TRBJ2-7; 10 bases match TRBD1. The germline V gene encodes CDR1 SQVTM and CDR2 ANQGSEA. With V trimmed by 6 bases and J by 5 bases, 7 bases remained unmatched. The CDR3 sequence is 13 residues long. The CDR3 spells CSVRGQGNNEQYF. The CDR3 nucleotides are TGCAGCGTAAGGGGACAGGGGAACAACGAGCAGTACTTC.